What follows describes a single TCR beta chain. No antigen is known for it. Naive CD4+ cells were CD45RA-selected; the remaining cells were memory. This specimen belongs to a study of shared clonotypes between healthy human individuals. Regarding the study as a whole: Unshared clonotypes carried lower generation probabilities than those common to all four donors.

Trimming left V 1 base short and J 5 bases short, with 7 bases between. Germline V CDR1 and CDR2: LNHDA, SQIVND (reference sequence). The CDR3 consists of 13 residues. TCRdb's copy holds only in-frame clones and misses some; the assay was immunoSEQ multiplex PCR. This sample has around 1.4 million clones; approximately 98.5% occur once, and the top ten carry roughly 0.35%. The TCR was taken from a man aged 25 to 40 in good health. Sequences were obtained from naive CD4+ T cells sorted from blood. Subset in this sample: CD45RA+ positively selected. The chain carries TRBV19 and TRBJ2-3; D remains unclear. In DNA form, the CDR3 reads TGTGCCAGTAGTATAGGCGGCCAAGATACGCAGTATTTT. Its protein is CASSIGGQDTQYF.